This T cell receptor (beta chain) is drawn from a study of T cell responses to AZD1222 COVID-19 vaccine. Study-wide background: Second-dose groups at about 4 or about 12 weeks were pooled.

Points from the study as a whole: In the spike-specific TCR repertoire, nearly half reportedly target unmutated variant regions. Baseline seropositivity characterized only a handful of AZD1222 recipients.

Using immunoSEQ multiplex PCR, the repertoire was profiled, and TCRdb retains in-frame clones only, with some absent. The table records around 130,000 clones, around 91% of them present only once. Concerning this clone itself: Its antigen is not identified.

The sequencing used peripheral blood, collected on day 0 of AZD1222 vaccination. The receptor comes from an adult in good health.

The chain's CDR3 is CAGTWGADYGYTF. CDR3 coding DNA: TGTGCCGGGACTTGGGGGGCAGACTATGGCTACACCTTC. The chain has TRBV7-9 and TRBJ1-2; D is perhaps TRBD1 (6 bases). This CDR3 region has 13 residues. CDR1 SEHNR and CDR2 FQNEAQ come from the germline V gene (reference sequence). V dropped 11 bases and J dropped 3 bases, with 16 bases sitting between them.